The T cell receptor (beta chain) under discussion was sequenced for a study of blood T cell repertoires in COVID-19. Study-level information: PBMCs, B-cell-depleted T cells, or T cells were the source of the cDNA or gDNA that made up the material.

Study processing details: Researchers report that nucleated cell counts were estimated from reference gene primer amplification. Some clones are missing from TCRdb's copy, which holds only in-frame ones; the method was immunoSEQ multiplex PCR. The V and J calls and the clone size are those of that table, but D and trimming were determined from the DNA. This sample carries roughly 200,000 clones, around nine tenths of them seen once, and the ten largest clones take about 1.5%. V dropped 0 bases and J dropped 8 bases, with 10 bases sitting between them. CDR1 is SQVTM and CDR2 is ANQGSEA in the germline V gene. The CDR3 spans 13 residues.

The sequencing sample was made of peripheral blood. The chain carries TRBV29-1 and TRBJ1-4; D gene unclear. This TCR was recovered from a man aged 18 to 30 with active or convalescent COVID-19. The CDR3: CSVEDADGEKLFF. The CDR3 bases are TGCAGCGTTGAAGACGCTGATGGCGAAAAACTGTTTTTT.